This T cell receptor beta chain was sequenced for a study of T cell clonotyping in hematopoietic cell transplantation. This table comes from immunoSEQ multiplex PCR, and its TCRdb copy is limited to in-frame clones, with some not included. The sample includes 35,000 to 45,000 clones, about 95% of them seen just once. There are 15 residues in the CDR3. Trimming took off 0 bases at V and 5 bases at J, with 10 bases between the two ends. CDR1 and CDR2 (germline): SGHTA, FQGTGA. The sample consisted of peripheral blood mononuclear cells. This sequence joins TRBV7-3 and TRBJ2-2; D is undetermined. This sequence was found in a woman between 50 and 59 years old in good health. Some clones in this sample may be carry-over from other donors' samples. Here the CDR3 DNA reads TGTGCCAGCAGCTTAACGCGGCTAGGAACCGGGGAGCTGTTTTTT. Residues: CASSLTRLGTGELFF.